This T cell receptor beta chain was sequenced for a study of blood T cell repertoires in COVID-19. Recruits, aged roughly 18 to 89 years, lived in 20 to 30 US areas. Participants had their cohort set by participant-reported clinical history. Germline V gene lookup returns CDR1 SGDLS and CDR2 YYNGEE. CDR3 length: 15 residues. Unmatched junction bases numbered 4, after V lost 0 bases and J lost 5 bases. Original data processing: Nucleated cell number was recorded as an estimate derived from reference gene primer amplification. Using immunoSEQ multiplex PCR, the repertoire was profiled, and TCRdb retains in-frame clones only, with some absent. That table gives V, J and clone size, and the DNA gave D and trimming. The repertoire consists of about 140,000 clones, with about 87% occurring once and the leading ten covering around 11%.

The chain joins TRBV9 to TRBJ1-4, with 7 bases aligning to TRBD1. The clonotype originates from a man aged 55 to 70 who had recovered from COVID-19. Specimen: PBMCs or T cells enriched from blood (not recorded which). This CDR3 reads CASSVGLQGNEKLFF. The CDR3 DNA reads as TGTGCCAGCAGCGTAGGCCTACAGGGGAATGAAAAACTGTTTTTT.